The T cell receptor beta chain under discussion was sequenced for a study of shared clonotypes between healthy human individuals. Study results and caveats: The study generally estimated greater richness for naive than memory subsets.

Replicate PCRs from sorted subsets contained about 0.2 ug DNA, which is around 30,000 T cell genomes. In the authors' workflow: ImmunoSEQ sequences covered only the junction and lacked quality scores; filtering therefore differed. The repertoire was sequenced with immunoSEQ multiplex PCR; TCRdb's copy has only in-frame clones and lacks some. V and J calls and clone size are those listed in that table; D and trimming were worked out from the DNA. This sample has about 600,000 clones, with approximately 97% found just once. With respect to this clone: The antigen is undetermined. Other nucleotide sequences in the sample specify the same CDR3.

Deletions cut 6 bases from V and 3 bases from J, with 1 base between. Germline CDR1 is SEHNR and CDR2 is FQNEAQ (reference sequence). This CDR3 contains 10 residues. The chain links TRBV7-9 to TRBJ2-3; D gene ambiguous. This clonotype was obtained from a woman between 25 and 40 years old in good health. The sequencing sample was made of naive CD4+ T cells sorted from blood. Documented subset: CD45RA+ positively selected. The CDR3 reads CASRTDTQYF. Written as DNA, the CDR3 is TGTGCCAGCAGGACAGATACGCAGTATTTT.